This T cell receptor beta chain derives from a study of blood T cell repertoires in COVID-19. Whole-study context: Sources were T cells, B-cell-depleted T cells, or PBMCs; the material itself was cDNA or gDNA.

Profiled with immunoSEQ multiplex PCR; TCRdb holds only in-frame clones, not every one. The sample has 130,000 or so clones, 70% to 85% seen once. CDR1 is LNHDA and CDR2 is SQIVND in the germline V gene (reference sequence). The ends were cut back, 3 bases at V and 4 bases at J, with 18 bases in the middle. The CDR3 covers 16 residues. The sample holds a few counts of this clone. The sequence was collected from a woman in her sixties with acute or convalescent COVID-19. The sequenced sample consisted of peripheral blood. The chain couples TRBV19 to TRBJ1-2; TRBD1 is a possible D gene (6 bases). CDR3 in amino acids: CASSIGGADSLYGYTF. The DNA of the CDR3 is TGTGCCAGTAGTATCGGGGGGGCCGATTCCCTCTATGGCTACACCTTC.